One and the same sample provided the 12 T cell receptor beta chains below, sequenced in a study of blood T cell repertoires in COVID-19. Clones were read by immunoSEQ multiplex PCR, and TCRdb kept only the in-frame ones, dropping some. The sample has 110,000 or so clones, 88% seen once. Source material: peripheral blood. The receptors here all came from a human donor in a cohort sampled during active COVID-19.

This chain links TRBV6-2 or TRBV6-3 with TRBJ2-2; 13 positions agree with TRBD2. V lost 5 bases and J lost 5; bases outside the gene matches: 5. The CDR3 covers 16 residues. CDR1 MNHEY and CDR2 SVGEGT come from the germline V gene. The CDR3 bases are TGTGCCAGCAGTAAGACTAGCGGGGGGAGTACCGGGGAGCTGTTTTTT. This codes for CASSKTSGGSTGELFF.

The J gene is TRBJ2-7, the V gene TRBV7-9; TRBD1 is a possible D gene (6 bases). The germline V gene has CDR1 SEHNR and CDR2 FQNEAQ (reference sequence). Between the trimmed V and J ends, which lost 5 bases and 2 bases, there was a span of 10 bases. The CDR3 runs to 13 residues. DNA for the CDR3: TGTGCCAGCAGCCCACAGGGAGCCTACGAGCAGTACTTC. It specifies CASSPQGAYEQYF.

The chain is built from TRBV11-2 and TRBJ1-3; tentatively, D is TRBD1 (6 bases). CDR1 and CDR2 from the germline V gene are SGHAT and FQNNGV. The CDR3 contains 16 residues. V was trimmed by 5 bases and J by 0 bases, leaving 14 bases between them. The CDR3 here is CASSPGTSSSGNTIYF. The CDR3 DNA reads as TGTGCCAGCAGCCCAGGGACATCCAGCTCTGGAAACACCATATATTTT.

CDR3 nucleotides: TGTGCCAGTAGCATGAGCGGAAGTTACGAGCAGTACTTC. Translating it yields CASSMSGSYEQYF. This chain joins TRBV19 and TRBJ2-7; tentatively, D is TRBD2 (5 bases). Germline V gene sequence: CDR1 LNHDA, CDR2 SQIVND (reference sequence). The V end was cut by 6 bases, the J end by 4 bases, with 13 bases between. The CDR3 spans 13 residues. Based on the CDR3 plus reference TRBV19 and TRBJ2-7, the full variable domain is DGGITQSPKYLFRKEGQNVTLSCEQNLNHDAMYWYRQDPGQGLRLIYYSQIVNDFQKGDIAEGYSVSREKKESFPLTVTSAQKNPTAFYLCASSMSGSYEQYFGPGTRLTVT.

The CDR3, as DNA: TGTGCCAGCAGTTTAAGCCCAGGGGATGGCTACACCTTC. Protein product: CASSLSPGDGYTF. The chain carries TRBV12-3 or TRBV12-4 and TRBJ1-2; D is perhaps TRBD1 (6 bases). V lost 2 bases to trimming and J lost 6 bases, with 10 bases between them. The CDR3 extends over 13 amino acids.

The genes are TRBV6-5 and TRBJ2-7; 8 bases align to TRBD1. This CDR3 is built from 14 residues. Germline trimming cut 2 bases from V and 3 bases from J; bases unmatched to any gene: 3. Per the germline V gene, CDR1 is MNHEY and CDR2 is SVGAGI. Here the CDR3 DNA reads TGTGCCAGCAGTTACCAGACAGGGGTCTACGAGCAGTACTTC. Amino acid sequence: CASSYQTGVYEQYF.

This chain joins TRBV7-6 and TRBJ1-1; 8 bases align to TRBD1. The J segment lost 0 bases and the V segment lost 4 bases, leaving 4 bases of the junction unmatched. The CDR3 has 15 amino acids. Germline loops: CDR1 SGHVS, CDR2 FNYEAQ. Here the CDR3 DNA reads TGTGCCAGCAGCTACAGGGGGATCATGAACACTGAAGCTTTCTTT. This codes for CASSYRGIMNTEAFF.

This clone was found a few times. The chain combines TRBV30 with TRBJ2-7; TRBD2 agrees at 9 bases. The CDR3 has 14 amino acids. Germline V gene sequence: CDR1 GTSNPN, CDR2 SVGIG (reference sequence). The V segment lost 2 bases and the J segment 8 bases; nucleotides outside the gene matches: 10. CDR3 sequence: CAWSSLAGAGKQYF. The CDR3 coding sequence is TGTGCCTGGAGTAGTTTAGCGGGAGCTGGGAAGCAGTACTTC.

CDR3 sequence (DNA): TGCGCCAGCAGCTCGGACAGCACTGAAGCTTTCTTT. Residues: CASSSDSTEAFF. This rearrangement joins TRBV5-1 to TRBJ1-1, with D possibly matching TRBD1 (6 bases). This CDR3 is 12 amino acids long. V dropped 3 bases and J dropped 4 bases, with 7 bases sitting between them. The germline V gene encodes CDR1 SGHRS and CDR2 YFSETQ.

V is TRBV18 and J is TRBJ2-5; TRBD2 might be the D (7 bases). The CDR3 contains 15 residues. Trimming removed 3 bases at V and 6 bases at J, with 17 bases between. Germline lookup yields CDR1 KGHSH and CDR2 LQKENI. CDR3 protein: CASSPRGGPGKTQYF. DNA of the CDR3: TGTGCCAGCTCACCTCGCGGGGGCCCCGGGAAGACCCAGTACTTC.

The chain employs TRBV9 and TRBJ2-3; 9 bases line up with TRBD2. V trimming: 0 bases; J trimming: 3 bases; junction bases outside the gene matches: 2. The germline V gene encodes CDR1 SGDLS and CDR2 YYNGEE. The CDR3 runs 15 residues. DNA of the CDR3: TGTGCCAGCAGCGTAGGTAGCGGGAGAACAGATACGCAGTATTTT. It is translated as CASSVGSGRTDTQYF.

This chain connects TRBV7-9 to TRBJ2-1, with a possible D match to TRBD2 (6 bases). The CDR3 length is 12 residues. The V gene's germline CDR1 is SEHNR and CDR2 FQNEAQ (reference sequence). The V gene lost 8 bases and the J gene lost 1 base, with 6 bases spanning the gap. The CDR3 DNA is TGTGCCAGCGGAGGGTCCTACAATGAGCAGTTCTTC. Translating it yields CASGGSYNEQFF.